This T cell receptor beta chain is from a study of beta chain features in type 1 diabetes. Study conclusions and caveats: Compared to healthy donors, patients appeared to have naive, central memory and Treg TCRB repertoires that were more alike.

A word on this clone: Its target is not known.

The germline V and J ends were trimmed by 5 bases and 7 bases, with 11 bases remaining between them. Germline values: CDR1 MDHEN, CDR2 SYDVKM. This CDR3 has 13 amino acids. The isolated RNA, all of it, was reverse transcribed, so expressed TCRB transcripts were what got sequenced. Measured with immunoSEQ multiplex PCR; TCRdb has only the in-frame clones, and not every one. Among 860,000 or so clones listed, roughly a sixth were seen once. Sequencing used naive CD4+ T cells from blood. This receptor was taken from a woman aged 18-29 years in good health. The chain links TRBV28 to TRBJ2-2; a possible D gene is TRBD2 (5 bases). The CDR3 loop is CASSEEGHGELFF. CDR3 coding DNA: TGTGCCAGCAGTGAAGAGGGCCACGGGGAGCTGTTTTTT. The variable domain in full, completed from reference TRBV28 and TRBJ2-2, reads DVKVTQSSRYLVKRTGEKVFLECVQDMDHENMFWYRQDPGLGLRLIYFSYDVKMKEKGDIPEGYSVSREKKERFSLILESASTNQTSMYLCASSEEGHGELFFGEGSRLTVL.